This TCR beta chain emerged from a study of cytomegalovirus exposure and HLA in healthy donors. Overall study results and limits: As was reported, the classifier diagnosed cytomegalovirus status with high specificity and sensitivity. Clusters of TCRs from the first cohort tended to co-occur in the 110 or so validation repertoires (as a later analysis found). The study put under 200 TCR beta chains on its list as cytomegalovirus-associated. Most TCRs appeared rarely, but some public TCRs recurred in many donors.

Some clones are missing from TCRdb's copy, which holds only in-frame ones; the method was immunoSEQ multiplex PCR. The sample includes fewer than 60,000 clones, 93% of them seen just once. Per the germline V gene, CDR1 is MNHEY and CDR2 is SMNVEV (reference sequence). The CDR3 is 17 residues long. Trimming took 4 bases from V and 6 from J; bases not matched to a gene: 13. Regarding this clone: The antigen is undetermined.

This chain uses TRBV27 with TRBJ2-3; 10 nucleotides line up with TRBD2. The sequence came from a woman under 30 in good health and CMV-seropositive. Source material: PBMCs. The DNA of the CDR3 is TGTGCCAGCAGTTATATCTCTAGCGGGGGCCCTTGGGATACGCAGTATTTT. Translated, it gives CASSYISSGGPWDTQYF.